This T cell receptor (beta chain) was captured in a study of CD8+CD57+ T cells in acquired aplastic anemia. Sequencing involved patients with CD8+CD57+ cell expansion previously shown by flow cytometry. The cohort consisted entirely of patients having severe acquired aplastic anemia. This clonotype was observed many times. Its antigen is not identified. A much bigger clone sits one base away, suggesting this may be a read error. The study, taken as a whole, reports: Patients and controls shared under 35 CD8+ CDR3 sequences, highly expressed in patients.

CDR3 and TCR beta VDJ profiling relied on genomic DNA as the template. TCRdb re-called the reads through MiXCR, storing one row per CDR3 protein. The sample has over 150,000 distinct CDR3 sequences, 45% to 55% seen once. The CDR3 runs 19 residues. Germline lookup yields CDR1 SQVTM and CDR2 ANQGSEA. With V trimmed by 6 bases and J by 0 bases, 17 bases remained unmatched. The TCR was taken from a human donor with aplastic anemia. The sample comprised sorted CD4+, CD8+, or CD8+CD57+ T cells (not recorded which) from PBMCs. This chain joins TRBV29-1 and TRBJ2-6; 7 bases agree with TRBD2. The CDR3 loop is CSVLPKGGVRSSGANVLTF. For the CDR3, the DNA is TGCAGCGTGTTACCGAAGGGAGGGGTGAGGAGCTCTGGGGCCAACGTCCTGACTTTC.